Listed here are 8 T cell receptor beta chains from one sample, sequenced in a study of cytomegalovirus exposure and HLA in healthy donors. PCR primers comprised 60 Vbeta and 13 Jbeta primers. The protocol was immunoSEQ multiplex PCR, while the TCRdb copy is restricted to in-frame clones and leaves out a portion. The sample gives about 190,000 clones, roughly 80% of which show up once; 1.5% to 2% is in the top ten. The source material was PBMCs. The receptors come from a woman younger than 35 in good health and CMV-seronegative.

This clone was detected once. V gene TRBV5-1 combines with J gene TRBJ1-1; D perhaps matches TRBD1 (5 bases). The CDR3 consists of 17 residues. V lost 0 bases, J lost 0 bases, and 15 bases lay in between. The V gene's germline CDR1 is SGHRS and CDR2 YFSETQ. The CDR3: CASSLDPPTGVNTEAFF. The DNA of the CDR3 is TGCGCCAGCAGCTTGGACCCGCCAACAGGTGTGAACACTGAAGCTTTCTTT.

The genes are TRBV11-2 and TRBJ2-1, with 8 positions matching TRBD2. After removal of 5 bases from V and 5 bases from J, the junction contained 11 bases not matched to a gene. In germline, CDR1 is SGHAT, CDR2 FQNNGV. The CDR3 covers 16 residues. CDR3 in DNA: TGTGCCAGCAGCCCGCGGGGGGCGGAACTTAACAATGAGCAGTTCTTC. Encoded protein: CASSPRGAELNNEQFF.

This clone appeared a few times. The CDR3: CASSYPTGTEAFF. CDR3 in DNA: TGTGCCAGCAGTTACCCGACAGGGACTGAAGCTTTCTTT. The chain is built from TRBV6-6 and TRBJ1-1; 7 bases align to TRBD1. Germline CDR1 reads MNHNY; CDR2 reads SVGAGI (reference sequence). The CDR3 contains 13 residues. The V segment lost 2 bases and the J segment 5 bases; nucleotides outside the gene matches: 2.

This clone came up a few times. The chain is built from TRBV4-1 and TRBJ2-7, with 11 bases that match TRBD2. Trimming cost V 3 bases and J 2 bases; bases outside gene matches: 3. From germline, CDR1 is MGHRA and CDR2 YSYEKL. The CDR3 loop spans 15 amino acids. The CDR3 region has the DNA TGCGCCAGCAGCCAGGGGACTAGCGGACCCTACGAGCAGTACTTC. It specifies CASSQGTSGPYEQYF.

The rearrangement joins TRBV7-2 to TRBJ1-2; no firm D call. Germline V CDR1 and CDR2: SGHTA, FQGNSA. The CDR3 has 13 residues. Between the trimmed V and J ends, which lost 5 bases and 2 bases, there was a span of 9 bases. Here the CDR3 DNA reads TGTGCCAGCAGCCAGGTCGGAAACTATGGCTACACCTTC. Amino acids: CASSQVGNYGYTF.

The rearrangement links TRBV19 to TRBJ2-1; 12 bases agree with TRBD2. V shed 7 bases, J shed 0 bases, and the junction held 7 bases outside the gene matches. CDR3 length: 17 residues. Germline loops: CDR1 LNHDA, CDR2 SQIVND (reference sequence). DNA for the CDR3: TGTGCCAGTATGACTAGCGGGGGACCAACCTCCTACAATGAGCAGTTCTTC. Translation gives CASMTSGGPTSYNEQFF.

The rearrangement uses TRBV7-2 and TRBJ1-3; D is unclear. The CDR3 is 14 amino acids. V was cut by 1 base and J by 8 bases, with 12 bases left in between. Germline-derived CDR1 and CDR2 are SGHTA and FQGNSA. CDR3 region: CASSLEGRFDTIYF. DNA for the CDR3: TGTGCCAGCAGCTTAGAAGGGAGGTTCGACACCATATATTTT.

V usage is TRBV28 and J usage is TRBJ1-3, with a tentative D call TRBD1 (6 bases). This CDR3 is 15 amino acids long. Germline CDR1 MDHEN, CDR2 SYDVKM. V lost 10 bases and J 2 bases, leaving 18 bases between the germline ends. CDR3 residues: CATKLQGYTGNTIYF. CDR3 DNA sequence: TGTGCCACTAAACTACAGGGTTATACTGGAAACACCATATATTTT. The full variable domain, with the rest looked up from reference TRBV28 and TRBJ1-3, is DVKVTQSSRYLVKRTGEKVFLECVQDMDHENMFWYRQDPGLGLRLIYFSYDVKMKEKGDIPEGYSVSREKKERFSLILESASTNQTSMYLCATKLQGYTGNTIYFGEGSWLTVV.